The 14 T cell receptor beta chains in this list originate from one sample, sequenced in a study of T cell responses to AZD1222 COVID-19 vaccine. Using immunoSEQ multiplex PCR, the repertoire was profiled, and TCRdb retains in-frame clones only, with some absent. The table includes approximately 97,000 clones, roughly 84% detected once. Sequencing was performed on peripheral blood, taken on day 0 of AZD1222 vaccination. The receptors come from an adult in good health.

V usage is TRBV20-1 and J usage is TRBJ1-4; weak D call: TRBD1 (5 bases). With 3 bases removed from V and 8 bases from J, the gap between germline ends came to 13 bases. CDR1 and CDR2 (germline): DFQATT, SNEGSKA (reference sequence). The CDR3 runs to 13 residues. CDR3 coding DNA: TGCAGTGCTAGTAGCCCACGGGACGAAAAACTGTTTTTT. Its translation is CSASSPRDEKLFF.

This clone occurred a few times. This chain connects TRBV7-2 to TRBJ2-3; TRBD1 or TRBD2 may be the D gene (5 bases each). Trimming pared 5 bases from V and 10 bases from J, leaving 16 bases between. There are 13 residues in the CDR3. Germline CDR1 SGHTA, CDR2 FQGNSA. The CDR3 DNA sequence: TGTGCCAGCAGCGGGACGGCGCAGGGCGCGCAGTATTTT. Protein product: CASSGTAQGAQYF.

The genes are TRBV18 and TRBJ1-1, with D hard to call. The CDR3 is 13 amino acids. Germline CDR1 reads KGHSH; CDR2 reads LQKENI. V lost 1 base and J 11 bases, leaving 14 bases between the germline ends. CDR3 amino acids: CASSPLPTTAAFF. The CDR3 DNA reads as TGTGCCAGCTCACCACTGCCGACAACGGCGGCTTTCTTT.

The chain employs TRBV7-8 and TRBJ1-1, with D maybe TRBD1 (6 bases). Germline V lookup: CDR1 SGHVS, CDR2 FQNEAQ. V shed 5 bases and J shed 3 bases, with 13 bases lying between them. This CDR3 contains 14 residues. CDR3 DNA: TGTGCCAGCAGCCCGGACAGATCCTACACTGAAGCTTTCTTT. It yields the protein CASSPDRSYTEAFF.

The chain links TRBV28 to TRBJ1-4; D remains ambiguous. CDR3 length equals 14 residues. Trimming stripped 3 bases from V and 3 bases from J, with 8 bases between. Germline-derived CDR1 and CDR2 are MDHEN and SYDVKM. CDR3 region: CASSLLNANEKLFF. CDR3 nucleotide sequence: TGTGCCAGCAGTTTGTTGAATGCTAATGAAAAACTGTTTTTT. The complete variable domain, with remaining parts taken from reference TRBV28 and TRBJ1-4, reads DVKVTQSSRYLVKRTGEKVFLECVQDMDHENMFWYRQDPGLGLRLIYFSYDVKMKEKGDIPEGYSVSREKKERFSLILESASTNQTSMYLCASSLLNANEKLFFGSGTQLSVL.

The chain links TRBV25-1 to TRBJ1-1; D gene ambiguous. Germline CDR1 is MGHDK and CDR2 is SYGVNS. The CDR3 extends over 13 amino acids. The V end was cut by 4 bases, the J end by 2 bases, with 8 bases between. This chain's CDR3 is CASSGRSNTEAFF. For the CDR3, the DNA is TGTGCCAGCAGTGGCCGGTCAAACACTGAAGCTTTCTTT.

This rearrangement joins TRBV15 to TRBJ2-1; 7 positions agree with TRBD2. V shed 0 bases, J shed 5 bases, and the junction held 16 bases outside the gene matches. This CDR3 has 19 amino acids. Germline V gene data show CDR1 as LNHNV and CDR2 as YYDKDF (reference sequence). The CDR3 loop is CATSRDSGGVSPRHNEQFF. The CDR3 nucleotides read TGTGCCACCAGCAGAGATTCGGGGGGAGTATCGCCTCGGCACAATGAGCAGTTCTTC.

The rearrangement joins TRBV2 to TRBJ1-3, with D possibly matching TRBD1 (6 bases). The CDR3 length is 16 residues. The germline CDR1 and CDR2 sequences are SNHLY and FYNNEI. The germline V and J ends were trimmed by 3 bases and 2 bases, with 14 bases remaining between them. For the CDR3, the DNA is TGTGCCAGCAGTGACCCCGGACAGCGCCCTGGAAACACCATATATTTT. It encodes CASSDPGQRPGNTIYF.

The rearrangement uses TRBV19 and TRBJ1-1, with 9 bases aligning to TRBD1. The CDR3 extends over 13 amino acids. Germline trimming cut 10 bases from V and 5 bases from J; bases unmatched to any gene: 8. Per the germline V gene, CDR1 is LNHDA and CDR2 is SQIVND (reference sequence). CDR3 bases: TGTGCCACCGGGGACAGGGAGAGGACTGAAGCTTTCTTT. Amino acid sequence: CATGDRERTEAFF.

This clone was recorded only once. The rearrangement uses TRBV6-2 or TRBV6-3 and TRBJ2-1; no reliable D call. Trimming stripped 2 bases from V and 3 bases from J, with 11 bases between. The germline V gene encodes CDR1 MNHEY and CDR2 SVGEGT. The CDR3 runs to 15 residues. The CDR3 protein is CASSYGLVGYNEQFF. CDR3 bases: TGTGCCAGCAGTTACGGTCTAGTGGGCTACAATGAGCAGTTCTTC.

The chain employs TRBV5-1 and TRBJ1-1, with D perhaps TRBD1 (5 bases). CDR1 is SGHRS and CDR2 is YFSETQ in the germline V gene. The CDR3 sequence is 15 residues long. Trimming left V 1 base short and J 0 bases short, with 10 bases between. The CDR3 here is CASSLQGVLNTEAFF. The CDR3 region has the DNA TGCGCCAGCAGCTTGCAAGGGGTTTTGAACACTGAAGCTTTCTTT. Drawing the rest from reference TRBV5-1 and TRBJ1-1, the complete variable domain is KAGVTQTPRYLIKTRGQQVTLSCSPISGHRSVSWYQQTPGQGLQFLFEYFSETQRNKGNFPGRFSGRQFSNSRSEMNVSTLELGDSALYLCASSLQGVLNTEAFFGQGTRLTVV.

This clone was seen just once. The CDR3 reads CASSGRTGGVVDGYTF. The CDR3 coding sequence is TGTGCCAGTAGTGGACGCACAGGGGGCGTTGTTGATGGCTACACCTTC. The chain employs TRBV19 and TRBJ1-2; 9 nucleotides align to TRBD1. The germline V gene encodes CDR1 LNHDA and CDR2 SQIVND (reference sequence). The CDR3 covers 16 residues. The ends lost 5 bases at V and 6 bases at J; junction bases unmatched: 13.

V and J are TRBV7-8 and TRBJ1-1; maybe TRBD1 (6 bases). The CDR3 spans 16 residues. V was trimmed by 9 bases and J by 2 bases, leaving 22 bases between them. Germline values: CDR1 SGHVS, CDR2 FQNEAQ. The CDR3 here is CASQQGLILDNTEAFF. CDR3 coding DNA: TGTGCCAGTCAACAGGGTCTGATTTTGGATAACACTGAAGCTTTCTTT.

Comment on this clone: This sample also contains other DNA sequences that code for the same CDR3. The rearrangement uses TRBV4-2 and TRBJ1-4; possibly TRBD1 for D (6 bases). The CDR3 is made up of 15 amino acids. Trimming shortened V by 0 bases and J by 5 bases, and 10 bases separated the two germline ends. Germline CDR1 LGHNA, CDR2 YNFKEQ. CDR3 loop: CASSQDWGPNEKLFF. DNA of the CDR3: TGTGCCAGCAGCCAAGATTGGGGGCCGAATGAAAAACTGTTTTTT.